This T cell receptor beta chain was identified during a study of blood T cell repertoires in COVID-19. Overall study: The United States, Italy and Spain were the sources of the acute and convalescent COVID-19 samples. Sample material is recorded as cDNA or gDNA derived from T cells, B-cell-depleted T cells, or PBMCs.

In the original processing: Cell counts per sample came from amplifying reference gene primers. Sequencing was performed with immunoSEQ multiplex PCR; in TCRdb, only in-frame clones are kept and a portion is missing. That table furnishes V, J and clone size, whereas the DNA furnished D and trimming. The sample holds over 45,000 clones; around 81% are singletons and the top ten take under 30%. The germline V and J ends were trimmed by 5 bases and 1 base, with 15 bases remaining between them. Germline CDR1 MNHNY, CDR2 SVGAGI (reference sequence). The CDR3 contains 16 residues. This clone came up once. This TCR was recovered from a woman older than 75 with active or convalescent COVID-19. Sequences were obtained from peripheral blood. This sequence joins TRBV6-6 and TRBJ2-1; D perhaps matches TRBD2 (5 bases). The CDR3 region has the DNA TGTGCCAGCAGTACAAATTGGGGAGAATCCTACAATGAGCAGTTCTTC. Encoded protein: CASSTNWGESYNEQFF.